This T cell receptor beta chain appears in the sequencing data of a study of cytomegalovirus exposure and HLA in healthy donors. PCR was performed using 60 Vbeta and 13 Jbeta primers. Using immunoSEQ multiplex PCR, the repertoire was profiled, and TCRdb retains in-frame clones only, with some absent. The repertoire consists of 11,000 to 15,000 clones, with about 60% occurring once and the leading ten covering roughly 15%. Trimming shortened V by 4 bases and J by 1 base, and 11 bases separated the two germline ends. CDR3 length equals 14 residues. Germline V gene data show CDR1 as ENHRY and CDR2 as SYGVKD. For this clone: Its specificity is unknown.

Study-level findings and limits: Other equally common chains were less clonally expanded than HLA-associated TCR beta chains, a later analysis showed. As was reported, the HLA-A and HLA-B alleles of most subjects were accurately predicted from TCR beta sequences.

The chain uses TRBV10-3 and TRBJ2-7; a weak D match, TRBD2 (6 bases). Specimen: PBMCs. The receptor was isolated from a woman aged 50 to 60 in good health and CMV-seropositive. The CDR3 spells CAISGGDGSYEQYF. In DNA, the CDR3 is TGTGCCATCAGTGGGGGGGACGGATCCTACGAGCAGTACTTC.